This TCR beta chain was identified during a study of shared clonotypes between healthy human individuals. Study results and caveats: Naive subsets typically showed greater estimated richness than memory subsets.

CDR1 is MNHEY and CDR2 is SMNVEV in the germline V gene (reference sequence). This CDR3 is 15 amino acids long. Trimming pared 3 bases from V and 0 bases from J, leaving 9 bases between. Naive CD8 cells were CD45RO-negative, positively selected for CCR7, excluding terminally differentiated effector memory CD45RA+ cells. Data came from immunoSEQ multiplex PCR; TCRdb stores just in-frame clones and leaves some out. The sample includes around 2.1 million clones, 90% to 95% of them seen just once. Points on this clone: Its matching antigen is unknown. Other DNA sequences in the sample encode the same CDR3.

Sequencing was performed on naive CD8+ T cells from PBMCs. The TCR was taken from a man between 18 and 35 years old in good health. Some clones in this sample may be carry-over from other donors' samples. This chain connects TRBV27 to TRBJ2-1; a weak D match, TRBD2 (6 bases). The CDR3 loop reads CASSFRGSSYNEQFF. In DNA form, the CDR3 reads TGTGCCAGCAGTTTTCGGGGGAGCTCCTACAATGAGCAGTTCTTC.